Detailed here is one T cell receptor (beta chain). Its antigen is currently not known. The data stem from a study of T cells in severe cutaneous drug reactions (dated by TCRdb to between 2019 and 2020). Describing the broader study: Between 2011 and 2018, patients were recruited from Taiwan, Thailand and a European registry network. Bulk TCR sequencing was combined with single-cell sequencing, quantitative PCR validation, functional assays and transgenic mouse experiments. The Naranjo algorithm and the ALDEN drug causality algorithm were used to assign the culprit drug. To build the libraries, iRepertoire multiplex PCR was used, and the authors pointed to a comparison in which iRepertoire and 5' RACE methods, with or without UMI, captured abundant clonotypes similarly. Only patients with a probable or definite SJS/TEN or DRESS diagnosis by RegiSCAR criteria were enrolled. Biological samples, such as blister fluids/cells and PBMC, were collected from patients during the acute or recovery stage.

Looking up the germline V gene (reference sequence) yields CDR1 MNHNY and CDR2 SVGAGI. The CDR3 numbers 14 residues from cysteine through phenylalanine. DNA is not on record. Sequenced donors were patients with carbamazepine-induced Stevens-Johnson syndrome or toxic epidermal necrolysis (CBZ-SJS/TEN). The peripheral blood repertoires were taken from CBZ-SJS/TEN patients of two origins, about 5 Han Chinese and roughly 6 European. To search for drug-specific clonotypes, the T cell receptor repertoires of patients with drug-induced severe cutaneous adverse reactions were profiled by next-generation sequencing. The RNA source was either peripheral blood mononuclear cells or blister cells from skin lesions. Beyond this particular receptor, the publication reports: A strong increase in TRBV12-4 usage was observed in CBZ-SJS/TEN patients, with averages of approximately 30% in blister cells and approximately 4.6% in PBMC. A public TCRbeta CDR3, present at a mean of roughly 13% in all seven CBZ-SJS/TEN blister samples, was undetectable or scarce in PBMC from tolerant controls and healthy donors. The authors noted that whether the public TCR generalizes to SJS/TEN caused by other drugs still needs further study.

For both bulk and single-cell sequencing, libraries were prepared with the iRepertoire multiplex PCR system using TCR subtype-specific primers. Multiplex PCR using primers aimed at the V, D and J gene regions produced the bulk TCR beta libraries. Bulk TCR library preparation used roughly 85-500 ng of RNA per sample as input. An Illumina MiSeq was used to sequence the bulk TCR beta amplicons. The authors' pipeline ran thus. Quality control steps removed sample misassignments and low-quality sequencing reads. CDR3 was defined as the amino acids between the V-gene Y[YFLI]C motif and the J-segment [FW]GXGT motif. The IMGT database served as the reference for assigning TRBV and TRBJ genes and CDR3 clonotypes. For each sample, TRBV expression was normalized against the mean for the same gene in PBMC from 44 healthy donors. TCRdb reprocessed the public reads and reports one entry per CDR3 protein sequence, without DNA. TCRdb's processing, not the authors', yielded these V and J calls. This sample's records show 20,000 to 25,000 distinct CDR3 sequences. The ten top clones hold 7.5% of the sample.

This TCR was sampled from a human donor with toxic epidermal necrolysis, a severe cutaneous drug reaction. Specimen: PBMCs. The V and J genes are TRBV6-6 and TRBJ2-1; TCRdb indicates TRBD2, and absent DNA this call remains unverified. The CDR3 corresponds to CASSSASLHNEQFF.